One and the same sample provided the 27 T cell receptor beta chains below, sequenced in a study of T cell repertoires in cytomegalovirus infection. TCRdb recomputed calls from the reads with MiXCR, one row per CDR3 protein. Of some 320,000 distinct CDR3 sequences listed, 9% to 9.5% are singletons. The sequencing input was PBMCs. These receptors were taken from a human donor in good health (CMV status not recorded). Some clones in this sample may be carry-over from other donors' samples.

In this sample, this clonotype turned up many times. The chain combines TRBV7-2 with TRBJ2-2; TRBD1 or TRBD2 may be the D gene (5 bases each). The CDR3 contains 17 residues. The germline V gene has CDR1 SGHTA and CDR2 FQGNSA. V was clipped by 1 base and J by 1 base, with 13 bases between them. The CDR3 coding sequence is TGTGCCAGCAGCTTAGTTTCTGGGGGTGAGAACACCGGGGAGCTGTTTTTT. Amino acid sequence: CASSLVSGGENTGELFF.

The chain joins TRBV6-2 or TRBV6-3 to TRBJ1-5, with a weak D call TRBD1 (6 bases). Trimming removed 4 bases at V and 7 bases at J, with 17 bases between. Germline assignment: CDR1 MNHEY and CDR2 SVGEGT. The CDR3 totals 15 residues. CDR3 residues: CASSSTGPQGQPQHF. The DNA for the CDR3 is TGTGCCAGCAGTTCGACAGGCCCTCAAGGGCAGCCCCAGCATTTT.

In this sample, this clonotype turned up many times. The V call is TRBV4-2, the J call TRBJ2-2, with D possibly being TRBD1 (6 bases). CDR1 LGHNA and CDR2 YNFKEQ come from the germline V gene. With 8 bases removed from V and 7 bases from J, the gap between germline ends came to 17 bases. The CDR3 runs to 14 residues. As DNA, the CDR3 is TGTGCCAGCCTGGCGACAGGAGGAAACGGGGAGCTGTTTTTT. Its translation is CASLATGGNGELFF.

A few counts support this clonotype. The chain joins TRBV19 to TRBJ1-1, with TRBD1 matching 8 bases. Per the germline V gene, CDR1 is LNHDA and CDR2 is SQIVND (reference sequence). V was pared by 8 bases and J by 0 bases, with 5 bases of the junction left unmatched. This CDR3 is built from 14 residues. CDR3 region: CASRRTGMNTEAFF. The CDR3 DNA sequence: TGTGCCAGTCGGCGGACAGGGATGAACACTGAAGCTTTCTTT.

This clonotype has a handful of counts. The V and J genes are TRBV5-1 and TRBJ2-3, with 11 bases identical to TRBD1. CDR1 SGHRS and CDR2 YFSETQ come from the germline V gene. The length of the CDR3 is 14 residues. V was clipped by 5 bases and J by 2 bases; unmatched bases: 1. The CDR3 here is CASRGQGDTDTQYF. The DNA for the CDR3 is TGCGCCAGCAGGGGACAGGGGGACACAGATACGCAGTATTTT.

This clonotype was seen ten or more times. The J gene is TRBJ1-1, the V gene TRBV28; possible D gene TRBD1, 5 bases. The germline CDR1 and CDR2 sequences are MDHEN and SYDVKM. Trimming left V 7 bases short and J 4 bases short, with 16 bases between. The CDR3 extends over 14 amino acids. The DNA for the CDR3 is TGTGCCAGCAAGGGGAGCAACCTGGGCACTGAAGCTTTCTTT. Protein: CASKGSNLGTEAFF.

This clonotype was detected many times. The chain has TRBV10-3 and TRBJ2-3; a possible D gene is TRBD2 (6 bases). V was trimmed by 6 bases and J by 4 bases, leaving 20 bases between them. Germline V CDR1 and CDR2: ENHRY, SYGVKD. The CDR3 runs to 16 residues. The CDR3 DNA reads TGTGCCATCAGACCCACGGGACTCCCGAGGGCAGATACGCAGTATTTT. It encodes CAIRPTGLPRADTQYF.

This clonotype was detected ten times or more. This rearrangement joins TRBV19 to TRBJ2-2; TRBD2 might be the D (5 bases). The CDR3 consists of 14 residues. Trimming stripped 7 bases from V and 10 bases from J, with 19 bases between. Germline V gene sequence: CDR1 LNHDA, CDR2 SQIVND (reference sequence). CDR3 DNA sequence: TGTGCCAGTAAAGGCTCGGGAACCCGAATGGAGCTGTTTTTT. This translates into CASKGSGTRMELFF.

This clonotype was seen a few times. J is TRBJ2-3 and V is TRBV20-1; D tentatively reads TRBD1 or TRBD2 (5 bases each). Germline V gene lookup returns CDR1 DFQATT and CDR2 SNEGSKA (reference sequence). Trimming shortened V by 5 bases and J by 1 base, and 10 bases separated the two germline ends. CDR3 length: 13 amino acids. In nucleotides, the CDR3 is TGCAGTGCTGGGGGTTCGGGCACAGATACGCAGTATTTT. Protein sequence: CSAGGSGTDTQYF.

The chain joins TRBV20-1 to TRBJ1-3; 8 bases agree with TRBD1. Germline lookup yields CDR1 DFQATT and CDR2 SNEGSKA (reference sequence). CDR3 length: 17 amino acids. Germline trimming cut 0 bases from V and 1 base from J; bases unmatched to any gene: 8. The CDR3 protein is CSARDTDRVPSGNTIYF. The DNA for the CDR3 is TGCAGTGCTAGAGATACGGACAGGGTACCGTCTGGAAACACCATATATTTT.

This chain joins TRBV28 and TRBJ2-5, with TRBD2 identical over 7 bases. In germline, CDR1 is MDHEN, CDR2 SYDVKM. The trim removed 3 bases at V and 3 bases at J, leaving 4 bases unmatched. This CDR3 is 14 amino acids long. This CDR3 reads CASSFIGREETQYF. The CDR3 bases are TGTGCCAGCAGTTTTATAGGGAGGGAAGAGACCCAGTACTTC.

In this sample, this clonotype turned up a few times. This sequence joins TRBV10-3 and TRBJ1-6; the match to TRBD1 covers 7 bases. The CDR3 is 12 residues long. With V trimmed by 3 bases and J by 14 bases, 4 bases remained unmatched. Germline V gene lookup returns CDR1 ENHRY and CDR2 SYGVKD. The CDR3 region has the DNA TGTGCCATCAGTGACGACAGGGAGACCCTCCACTTT. Translation: CAISDDRETLHF.

This rearrangement joins TRBV28 to TRBJ1-3; 7 nucleotides match TRBD1. With 7 bases clipped from V and 8 bases from J, the junction kept 5 bases outside the gene matches. Germline values: CDR1 MDHEN, CDR2 SYDVKM. The CDR3 length is 12 residues. The CDR3 is CASKGAWDTIYF. The CDR3 DNA sequence: TGTGCCAGCAAGGGGGCCTGGGACACCATATATTTT.

This clonotype was observed a few times. At one boundary the junction diverges from the germline segment, which might be a read error. The rearrangement links TRBV19 to TRBJ2-2; D is perhaps TRBD2 (6 bases). The CDR3 has 13 amino acids. Germline V gene sequence: CDR1 LNHDA, CDR2 SQIVND (reference sequence). CDR3 amino acids: CASSLGSGGELSF. In DNA form, the CDR3 reads TGTGCCAGTAGTCTGGGGTCCGGCGGGGAGCTGTCTTTT. Using reference TRBV19 and TRBJ2-2 for the parts outside the CDR3, the full variable domain is DGGITQSPKYLFRKEGQNVTLSCEQNLNHDAMYWYRQDPGQGLRLIYYSQIVNDFQKGDIAEGYSVSREKKESFPLTVTSAQKNPTAFYLCASSLGSGGELSFGEGSRLTVL.

This chain joins TRBV19 and TRBJ2-1; 8 positions agree with TRBD1. The V gene end was trimmed by 4 bases and the J gene end by 6 bases; junction bases not matched to a gene: 5. Germline-derived CDR1 and CDR2 are LNHDA and SQIVND (reference sequence). This CDR3 has 14 residues. The CDR3 region has the DNA TGTGCCAGTAGTACGGACAGGGCTGGCAATGAGCAGTTCTTC. This codes for CASSTDRAGNEQFF.

The chain employs TRBV6-2 or TRBV6-3 and TRBJ2-3; D is undetermined. Germline values: CDR1 MNHEY, CDR2 SVGEGT. The CDR3 has 14 amino acids. The ends were cut back, 5 bases at V and 1 base at J, with 10 bases in the middle. CDR3 DNA: TGTGCCAGCAGTACCGGAGTGGGCACAGATACGCAGTATTTT. This translates into CASSTGVGTDTQYF.

This clonotype was observed many times. The V and J genes are TRBV7-9 and TRBJ2-3; D unresolved. The germline gives CDR1 SEHNR, CDR2 FQNEAQ (reference sequence). The CDR3 is made up of 14 amino acids. V dropped 3 bases and J dropped 2 bases, with 9 bases sitting between them. CDR3 region: CASSLGYNTDTQYF. For the CDR3, the DNA is TGTGCCAGCAGCTTGGGGTACAACACAGATACGCAGTATTTT.

The CDR3 DNA reads as TGCAGTGCTATTCTGGGACAGGGGTTTTACGAGCAGTACTTC. Its translation is CSAILGQGFYEQYF. The chain is built from TRBV20-1 and TRBJ2-7; 10 bases fit TRBD1. The CDR3 loop spans 14 amino acids. Per the germline V gene, CDR1 is DFQATT and CDR2 is SNEGSKA (reference sequence). Losses at the gene ends were 4 bases for V and 4 bases for J; bases not matched to a gene: 7.

This clonotype has ten or more counts. V usage is TRBV2 and J usage is TRBJ2-3; 8 bases align to TRBD2. The V gene's germline CDR1 is SNHLY and CDR2 FYNNEI. The CDR3 totals 14 residues. With 7 bases clipped from V and 4 bases from J, the junction kept 7 bases outside the gene matches. The CDR3 DNA reads as TGTGCCAGCACTCTCGGACTAGCCGCAGATACGCAGTATTTT. Its translation: CASTLGLAADTQYF. The whole variable domain, remainder taken from reference TRBV2 and TRBJ2-3, is EPEVTQTPSHQVTQMGQEVILRCVPISNHLYFYWYRQILGQKVEFLVSFYNNEISEKSEIFDDQFSVERPDGSNFTLKIRSTKLEDSAMYFCASTLGLAADTQYFGPGTRLTVL.

CDR3 amino acids: CASSPPATKTNTEAFF. The DNA for the CDR3 is TGTGCCAGCAGCCCACCGGCCACCAAGACGAACACTGAAGCTTTCTTT. The rearrangement uses TRBV7-6 and TRBJ1-1; D call uncertain. Germline loops: CDR1 SGHVS, CDR2 FNYEAQ. This CDR3 comprises 16 residues. V gave up 5 bases and J gave up 1 base, with 17 bases separating them.

At least ten counts were recorded for this clonotype. This chain joins TRBV5-1 and TRBJ1-1; D gene ambiguous. Germline CDR1 and CDR2: SGHRS and YFSETQ. V was cut by 0 bases and J by 6 bases, with 3 bases left in between. This CDR3 is 11 amino acids long. Written as DNA, the CDR3 is TGCGCCAGCAGCTTGGGGGCTGAAGCTTTCTTT. Translated, it gives CASSLGAEAFF.

The chain combines TRBV20-1 with TRBJ2-7, with D uncertain. Germline loops: CDR1 DFQATT, CDR2 SNEGSKA (reference sequence). The CDR3 extends over 11 amino acids. The germline V and J ends were trimmed by 5 bases and 4 bases, with 9 bases remaining between them. CDR3 amino acids: CSARSGYEQYF. In DNA, the CDR3 is TGCAGTGCTCGGTCTGGGTACGAGCAGTACTTC.

Concerning this clonotype itself: This may be a read error, as it is one base from a much larger clone. The V call is TRBV28, the J call TRBJ1-1; maybe TRBD1 (5 bases). There are 15 residues in the CDR3. Trimming took 6 bases from V and 3 from J, leaving 17 bases between them. The V gene's germline CDR1 is MDHEN and CDR2 SYDVKM. This CDR3 is CASSPRGGGDTEAFF. Written as DNA, the CDR3 is TGTGCCAGCAGCCCCCGGGGGGGTGGGGACACTGAAGCTTTCTTT.

Only a few counts were recorded for this clonotype. The rearrangement links TRBV20-1 to TRBJ1-2, with 7 bases matching TRBD1. J was trimmed by 7 bases and V by 0 bases; bases with no gene match: 5. The CDR3 length is 13 residues. Germline-derived CDR1 and CDR2 are DFQATT and SNEGSKA (reference sequence). Written as DNA, the CDR3 is TGCAGTGCTAGAGAAGGGACAGAGATTGGCTACACCTTC. It codes for CSAREGTEIGYTF.

This clonotype was seen at least ten times. This chain uses TRBV6-1 with TRBJ2-7; 8 bases match TRBD1. Germline CDR1 MNHNS, CDR2 SASEGT. V lost 3 bases and J lost 2; bases outside the gene matches: 9. The length of the CDR3 is 16 residues. Written as DNA, the CDR3 is TGTGCCAGCAGTGACGCAGGGGGCAGCGAAGCCTACGAGCAGTACTTC. Amino acid sequence: CASSDAGGSEAYEQYF.

V usage is TRBV20-1 and J usage is TRBJ2-1; 8 bases align to TRBD2. The trim removed 6 bases at V and 16 bases at J, leaving 23 bases unmatched. The CDR3 is 15 amino acids. CDR1 and CDR2 from the germline V gene are DFQATT and SNEGSKA (reference sequence). For the CDR3, the DNA is TGCAGTGCAAACGCCGGGACTAGGAACGCCCCACCCAGTTTCTTC. This codes for CSANAGTRNAPPSFF.

The V and J genes are TRBV27 and TRBJ2-7; the D gene is possibly TRBD1 (6 bases). Germline assignment: CDR1 MNHEY and CDR2 SMNVEV (reference sequence). The V and J ends lost 3 bases and 5 bases respectively, with 20 bases between them. This CDR3 is 16 amino acids long. The DNA of the CDR3 is TGTGCCAGCAGTTTCTCCCGACAGGTTGTCGGCCACGAGCAGTACTTC. Its translation: CASSFSRQVVGHEQYF.